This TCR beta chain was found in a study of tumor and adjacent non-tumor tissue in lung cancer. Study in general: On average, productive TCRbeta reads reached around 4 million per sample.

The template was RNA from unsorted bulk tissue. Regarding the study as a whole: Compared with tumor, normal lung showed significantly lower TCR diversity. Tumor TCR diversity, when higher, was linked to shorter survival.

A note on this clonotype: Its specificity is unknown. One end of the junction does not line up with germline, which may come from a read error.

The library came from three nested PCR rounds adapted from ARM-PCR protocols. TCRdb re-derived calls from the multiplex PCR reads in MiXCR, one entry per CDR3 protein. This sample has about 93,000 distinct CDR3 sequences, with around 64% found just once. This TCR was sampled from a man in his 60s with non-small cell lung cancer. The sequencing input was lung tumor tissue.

The CDR3 here is CTSVWGSSAASYNEQFF. The CDR3 nucleotides read TGTACCAGCGTTTGGGGCTCCAGCGCCGCCTCCTACAATGAGCAGTTCTTC. The chain employs TRBV11-2 and TRBJ2-1, with D possibly being TRBD1 (5 bases). From germline, CDR1 is SGHAT and CDR2 FQNNGV. The CDR3 is 17 residues long.